The TCR beta chain described here comes from a study of Graves' ophthalmopathy and Graves' hyperthyroidism. Active ophthalmopathy (CAS at least 3, NOSPECS at least 4), lasting under 3 months. Researchers turned away patients with other autoimmune diseases, uncontrolled infections, pregnancy or lactation. As the starting material, roughly 9.7 ml of fresh peripheral blood yielded the PBMCs. The authors amplified TCR beta CDR3 regions from RNA transcripts. Following a first-round RT-PCR that used HTBI primers, a second-round multiplex PCR was carried out. Each CDR3 protein gets one entry after TCRdb re-called the multiplex PCR reads with MiXCR. This sample has hundreds of thousands of distinct CDR3 sequences, with just over 40% found just once. The CDR3 extends over 13 amino acids. Germline CDR1 reads SGHAT; CDR2 reads FQDESV (reference sequence). V was cut by 11 bases and J by 0 bases, with 14 bases left in between.

This clonotype has a single count. The specimen was peripheral blood. The chain has TRBV11-1 and TRBJ2-7; D might be TRBD1 (5 bases). This clonotype was sampled from an adult man with Graves' ophthalmopathy. The CDR3 loop is CAWSLDNSYEQYF. Written as DNA, the CDR3 is TGTGCCTGGAGTCTGGACAACTCCTACGAGCAGTACTTC. Using reference TRBV11-1 and TRBJ2-7 for the parts outside the CDR3, the full variable domain is EAEVAQSPRYKITEKSQAVAFWCDPISGHATLYWYRQILGQGPELLVQFQDESVVDDSQLPKDRFSAERLKGVDSTLKIQPAELGDSAMYLCAWSLDNSYEQYFGPGTRLTVT.